Listed below are T cell receptor beta chains from one sample, sequenced in a study of blood T cell repertoires in COVID-19. Libraries were prepared by immunoSEQ multiplex PCR; TCRdb keeps only in-frame clonotypes and omits some of them. Of some 230,000 clones in the sample, roughly four fifths were seen once. The specimen sequenced was PBMCs or T cells enriched from blood (not recorded which). The receptor source for this set is a man aged 35 to 55 who had recovered from COVID-19. The CDR3 runs from the conserved cysteine through the conserved F or W. D genes are given only for firm matches. Some rows have no size entry. The others give once, few or many, or a class for an expanded clone.

j_call: TRBJ1-5
v_call: TRBV4-1
d_call: TRBD1
clone_size: NA
cdr3_aa: CASSRQTGGGNQPQHF
cdr3_nt: TGCGCCAGCAGCCGCCAGACAGGGGGCGGCAATCAGCCCCAGCATTTT

j_call: TRBJ1-2
v_call: TRBV28
d_call: TRBD1
clone_size: few
cdr3_aa: CASSSGTGRGYTF
cdr3_nt: TGTGCCAGCAGCTCCGGGACAGGGCGAGGCTACACCTTC

j_call: TRBJ1-6
v_call: TRBV27
d_call: NA
clone_size: NA
cdr3_aa: CASSLLSPNSPLHF
cdr3_nt: TGTGCCAGCAGTCTCCTATCGCCCAATTCACCCCTCCACTTT

j_call: TRBJ2-6
v_call: TRBV5-1
d_call: TRBD2
clone_size: NA
cdr3_aa: CASSSQGSSGGSSLSGANVLTF
cdr3_nt: TGCGCCAGCAGCTCCCAAGGGTCTAGCGGGGGGTCCTCACTCTCTGGGGCCAACGTCCTGACTTTC

j_call: TRBJ2-7
v_call: TRBV6-5
d_call: NA
clone_size: NA
cdr3_aa: CASSSPGASGSEQYF
cdr3_nt: TGTGCCAGCAGTTCGCCAGGGGCCTCGGGCTCCGAGCAGTACTTC

j_call: TRBJ1-6
v_call: TRBV5-1
d_call: NA
clone_size: few
cdr3_aa: CACRTGGWSSYNSPLHF
cdr3_nt: TGCGCCTGTCGCACGGGGGGATGGAGCTCCTATAATTCACCCCTCCACTTT

j_call: TRBJ1-1
v_call: TRBV19
d_call: NA
clone_size: NA
cdr3_aa: CASTILGMNTEAFF
cdr3_nt: TGTGCCAGTACCATCTTGGGCATGAACACTGAAGCTTTCTTT

j_call: TRBJ1-3
v_call: TRBV6-5
d_call: NA
clone_size: NA
cdr3_aa: CASSPGGLTGNTIYF
cdr3_nt: TGTGCCAGCAGTCCCGGAGGTTTGACGGGAAACACCATATATTTT

j_call: TRBJ2-1
v_call: TRBV5-1
d_call: TRBD2
clone_size: NA
cdr3_aa: CASSPTSGRASYNEQFF
cdr3_nt: TGCGCCAGCAGCCCGACTAGCGGAAGAGCGTCCTACAATGAGCAGTTCTTC

j_call: TRBJ2-4
v_call: TRBV28
d_call: NA
clone_size: NA
cdr3_aa: CASSLQGYVGIQYF
cdr3_nt: TGTGCCAGCAGTTTGCAGGGGTATGTGGGCATTCAGTACTTC

j_call: TRBJ2-4
v_call: TRBV19
d_call: TRBD2
clone_size: NA
cdr3_aa: CASSISSSGNLAKNIQYF
cdr3_nt: TGTGCCAGTAGTATTTCGTCTAGCGGAAACCTAGCCAAAAACATTCAGTACTTC

j_call: TRBJ1-4
v_call: TRBV5-6
d_call: NA
clone_size: NA
cdr3_aa: CASSLWGGEKLFF
cdr3_nt: TGTGCCAGCAGCTTGTGGGGGGGTGAAAAACTGTTTTTT

j_call: TRBJ1-1
v_call: TRBV30
d_call: NA
clone_size: NA
cdr3_aa: CAWSLGAAEAFF
cdr3_nt: TGTGCCTGGAGTCTGGGGGCGGCTGAAGCTTTCTTT

j_call: TRBJ2-1
v_call: TRBV20-1
d_call: NA
clone_size: NA
cdr3_aa: CSASIQGYNEQFF
cdr3_nt: TGCAGTGCTAGTATCCAGGGGTACAATGAGCAGTTCTTC

j_call: TRBJ2-2
v_call: TRBV30
d_call: NA
clone_size: NA
cdr3_aa: CAWSVWRGFGTGELFF
cdr3_nt: TGTGCCTGGAGTGTCTGGAGAGGGTTCGGCACCGGGGAGCTGTTTTTT

j_call: TRBJ1-4
v_call: TRBV18
d_call: NA
clone_size: NA
cdr3_aa: CASSPTENREKLFF
cdr3_nt: TGTGCCAGCTCCCCGACCGAAAACAGGGAAAAACTGTTTTTT

j_call: TRBJ2-4
v_call: TRBV9
d_call: TRBD2
clone_size: once
cdr3_aa: CASSVGTGTSEKNIQYF
cdr3_nt: TGTGCCAGCAGCGTGGGGACCGGGACTAGCGAGAAAAACATTCAGTACTTC

j_call: TRBJ1-4
v_call: TRBV3-1/TRBV3-2
d_call: NA
clone_size: NA
cdr3_aa: CASSPARYSTNEKLFF
cdr3_nt: TGTGCCAGCAGCCCTGCCAGATATAGCACTAATGAAAAACTGTTTTTT

j_call: TRBJ2-7
v_call: TRBV7-9
d_call: NA
clone_size: NA
cdr3_aa: CASSFDRIEQYF
cdr3_nt: TGTGCCAGCAGCTTCGACAGAATCGAGCAGTACTTC

j_call: TRBJ2-1
v_call: TRBV4-1
d_call: TRBD2
clone_size: NA
cdr3_aa: CASSQGSGGYNEQFF
cdr3_nt: TGCGCCAGCAGCCAAGGCTCCGGGGGGTACAATGAGCAGTTCTTC

j_call: TRBJ1-1
v_call: TRBV7-3
d_call: NA
clone_size: NA
cdr3_aa: CASSPNQGNTEAFF
cdr3_nt: TGTGCCAGCAGCCCAAATCAGGGTAACACTGAAGCTTTCTTT

j_call: TRBJ2-7
v_call: TRBV19
d_call: NA
clone_size: NA
cdr3_aa: CASKEQGHGEQYF
cdr3_nt: TGTGCCAGTAAAGAACAGGGCCACGGCGAGCAGTACTTC

j_call: TRBJ1-2
v_call: TRBV3-1/TRBV3-2
d_call: NA
clone_size: NA
cdr3_aa: CASSQDRGAYGYTF
cdr3_nt: TGTGCCAGCAGCCAAGATCGCGGGGCGTATGGCTACACCTTC

j_call: TRBJ2-2
v_call: TRBV9
d_call: TRBD2
clone_size: few
cdr3_aa: CASSEGGTGELFF
cdr3_nt: TGTGCCAGCAGCGAGGGAGGGACCGGGGAGCTGTTTTTT

j_call: TRBJ1-2
v_call: TRBV2
d_call: NA
clone_size: NA
cdr3_aa: CASSGSGLSGYTF
cdr3_nt: TGTGCCAGCAGTGGTTCAGGGTTAAGTGGCTACACCTTC

j_call: TRBJ1-1
v_call: TRBV18
d_call: TRBD1
clone_size: NA
cdr3_aa: CASSPPDRVGDEAFF
cdr3_nt: TGTGCCAGCTCACCTCCCGACAGGGTAGGGGACGAAGCTTTCTTT

j_call: TRBJ1-5
v_call: TRBV3-1/TRBV3-2
d_call: NA
clone_size: NA
cdr3_aa: CASSQGQTNQPQHF
cdr3_nt: TGTGCCAGCAGCCAAGGACAGACCAATCAGCCCCAGCATTTT

j_call: TRBJ2-5
v_call: TRBV9
d_call: TRBD2
clone_size: NA
cdr3_aa: CASSRNRGSGRMGETQYF
cdr3_nt: TGTGCCAGCAGCCGAAACCGGGGTAGCGGGAGGATGGGAGAGACCCAGTACTTC

j_call: TRBJ2-1
v_call: TRBV5-1
d_call: TRBD1
clone_size: NA
cdr3_aa: CASSLRQGAAYNEQFF
cdr3_nt: TGCGCCAGCAGCCTTAGACAGGGGGCGGCCTACAATGAGCAGTTCTTC

j_call: TRBJ2-2
v_call: TRBV11-2
d_call: NA
clone_size: NA
cdr3_aa: CASSLEYGGELFF
cdr3_nt: TGTGCCAGCAGCTTAGAGTACGGCGGGGAGCTGTTTTTT

j_call: TRBJ2-1
v_call: TRBV15
d_call: NA
clone_size: NA
cdr3_aa: CATSIPGLHNEQFF
cdr3_nt: TGTGCCACCAGCATACCGGGACTTCACAATGAGCAGTTCTTC

j_call: TRBJ1-1
v_call: TRBV7-2
d_call: NA
clone_size: NA
cdr3_aa: CASSLEPSHLRAFF
cdr3_nt: TGTGCCAGCAGCTTAGAACCGTCCCATCTGCGGGCTTTCTTT

j_call: TRBJ2-1
v_call: TRBV24-1
d_call: NA
clone_size: NA
cdr3_aa: CATSGTTTGNEQFF
cdr3_nt: TGTGCCACGTCCGGGACAACGACTGGGAATGAGCAGTTCTTC

j_call: TRBJ2-1
v_call: TRBV5-6
d_call: TRBD2
clone_size: few
cdr3_aa: CASSPRSGRPYNEQFF
cdr3_nt: TGTGCCAGCAGCCCGCGGAGCGGGAGGCCCTACAATGAGCAGTTCTTC

j_call: TRBJ1-1
v_call: TRBV9
d_call: TRBD1
clone_size: NA
cdr3_aa: CASSLGGGTEAFF
cdr3_nt: TGTGCCAGCAGCCTAGGGGGCGGCACTGAAGCTTTCTTT

j_call: TRBJ1-2
v_call: TRBV7-3
d_call: TRBD1
clone_size: NA
cdr3_aa: CASSLSPGTEANYGYTF
cdr3_nt: TGTGCCAGCAGCTTAAGCCCCGGGACAGAAGCTAACTATGGCTACACCTTC

j_call: TRBJ1-5
v_call: TRBV7-2
d_call: NA
clone_size: NA
cdr3_aa: CASSLVWGAEQPQHF
cdr3_nt: TGTGCCAGCAGCTTAGTTTGGGGCGCGGAGCAGCCCCAGCATTTT

j_call: TRBJ2-3
v_call: TRBV28
d_call: TRBD1
clone_size: NA
cdr3_aa: CASRLPAGGRDTQYF
cdr3_nt: TGTGCCAGTCGCCTCCCCGCAGGGGGCAGAGATACGCAGTATTTT

j_call: TRBJ2-2
v_call: TRBV18
d_call: NA
clone_size: NA
cdr3_aa: CASSPRYDRTKGGELFF
cdr3_nt: TGTGCCAGCTCACCTCGTTACGACAGGACAAAAGGCGGGGAGCTGTTTTTT

j_call: TRBJ2-5
v_call: TRBV19
d_call: TRBD2
clone_size: NA
cdr3_aa: CASNPGTTQETQYF
cdr3_nt: TGTGCCAGTAACCCAGGGACTACTCAAGAGACCCAGTACTTC

j_call: TRBJ2-3
v_call: TRBV28
d_call: NA
clone_size: few
cdr3_aa: CASSSRHGGDTQYF
cdr3_nt: TGTGCCAGCAGTTCCCGCCATGGAGGAGATACGCAGTATTTT